This T cell receptor beta chain was observed in a study of T cell repertoires in cytomegalovirus infection. For the study at large: CMV infection plus the matching HLA type was flagged by public TCR beta signatures.

Broader study findings: Dominating the ex vivo response were TCR beta clonotypes that were CMV-specific and HLA-C-restricted.

TCRdb itself ran the reads through MiXCR, one entry per CDR3 protein. In the table there are roughly 760,000 distinct CDR3 sequences, about 40% of which are singletons. Worth noting for this clonotype: Its antigen is undetermined.

Germline CDR1 is MNHEY and CDR2 is SVGEGT. V was clipped by 2 bases and J by 4 bases, with 14 bases between them. The CDR3 has 15 amino acids. This rearrangement joins TRBV6-2 or TRBV6-3 to TRBJ1-2; D unresolved. The sample consisted of PBMCs. The receptor was derived from a human donor in good health (CMV status not recorded). Some clones in this sample may be carry-over from other donors' samples. The CDR3, as DNA: TGTGCCAGCAGTTACGGCCCCGTTCGCGGCTATGGCTACACCTTC. It yields the protein CASSYGPVRGYGYTF.